The sample holds many counts of the clone carrying this T cell receptor (beta chain). What it recognizes is unknown. TCR beta libraries were built with iRepertoire HTBI primers and Arm-PCR of CDR3 regions. TCRdb called the multiplex PCR reads again in MiXCR, with one record for every CDR3 protein. The sample records some 330,000 distinct CDR3 sequences, roughly 20% being singletons. This sample is part of a study of regulatory T cells in long-lasting Graves disease. General observations from the study: Segments TRBV28, TRBJ1-2 and TRBJ2-5 showed preferential usage in persistent disease.

CDR3 length: 14 amino acids. Germline-derived CDR1 and CDR2 are MNHEY and SMNVEV (reference sequence). With 10 bases clipped from V and 7 bases from J, the junction kept 13 bases outside the gene matches. Regarding time point: persistent/refractory GD, antithyroid drugs over 5 years with positive TRAb. Generation of the TCR library employed RNA extracted from PBMCs. American Thyroid Association guidelines were used to diagnose Graves' disease. This receptor was taken from a woman aged 40 to 55 with Graves disease. Sequences were derived from peripheral blood mononuclear cells (PBMCs), sampled when the disease was refractory, from a patient treated with antithyroid drugs. This rearrangement joins TRBV27 to TRBJ2-3; 8 bases align to TRBD2. This chain's CDR3 is CATTGGTTPNTQYF. The CDR3 nucleotides are TGTGCCACCACGGGGGGGACTACACCAAATACGCAGTATTTT.